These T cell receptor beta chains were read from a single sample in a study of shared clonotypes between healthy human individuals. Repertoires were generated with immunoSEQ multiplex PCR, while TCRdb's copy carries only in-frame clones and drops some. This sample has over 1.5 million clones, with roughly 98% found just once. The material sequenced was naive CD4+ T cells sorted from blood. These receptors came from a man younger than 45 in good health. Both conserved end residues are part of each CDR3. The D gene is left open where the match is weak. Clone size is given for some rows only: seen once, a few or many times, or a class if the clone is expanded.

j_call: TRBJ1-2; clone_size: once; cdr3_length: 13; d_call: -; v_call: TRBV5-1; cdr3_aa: CASSLSWGYGYTF; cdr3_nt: TGCGCCAGCAGCTTGTCATGGGGGTACGGCTACACCTTC
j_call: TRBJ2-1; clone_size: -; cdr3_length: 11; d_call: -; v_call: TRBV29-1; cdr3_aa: CSATDFNEQFF; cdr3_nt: TGCAGCGCTACGGACTTCAATGAGCAGTTCTTC
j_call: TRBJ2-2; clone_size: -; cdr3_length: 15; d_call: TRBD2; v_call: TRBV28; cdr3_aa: CAGTSGRAGTGELFF; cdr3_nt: TGTGCCGGGACTAGCGGGAGGGCCGGAACCGGGGAGCTGTTTTTT
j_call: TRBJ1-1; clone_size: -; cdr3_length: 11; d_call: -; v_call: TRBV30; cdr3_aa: CAWSPRREAFF; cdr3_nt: TGTGCCTGGAGTCCTAGGAGAGAGGCTTTCTTT
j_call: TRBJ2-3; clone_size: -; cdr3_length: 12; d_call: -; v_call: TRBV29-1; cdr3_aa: CSVIWGTDTQYF; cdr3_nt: TGCAGCGTTATTTGGGGCACAGATACGCAGTATTTT
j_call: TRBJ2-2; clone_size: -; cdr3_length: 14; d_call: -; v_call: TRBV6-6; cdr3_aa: CASSYRANTGELFF; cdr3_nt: TGTGCCAGCAGTTACCGGGCGAACACCGGGGAGCTGTTTTTT
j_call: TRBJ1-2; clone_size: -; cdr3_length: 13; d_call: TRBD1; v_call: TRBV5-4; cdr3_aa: CASSMGQSYGYTF; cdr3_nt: TGTGCCAGCAGCATGGGACAGAGCTATGGCTACACCTTC
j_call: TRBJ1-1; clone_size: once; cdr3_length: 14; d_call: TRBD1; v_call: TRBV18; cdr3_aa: CASSPTTGDTEAFF; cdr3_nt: TGTGCCAGCTCACCAACGACAGGGGACACTGAAGCTTTCTTT
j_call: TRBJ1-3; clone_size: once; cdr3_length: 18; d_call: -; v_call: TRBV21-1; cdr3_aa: CASTVYVEMTGRGNTIYF; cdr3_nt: TGTGCCAGCACCGTCTACGTAGAGATGACAGGGCGGGGAAACACCATATATTTT
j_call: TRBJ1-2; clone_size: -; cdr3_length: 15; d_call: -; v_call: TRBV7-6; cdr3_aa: CASSLRAGFGYGYTF; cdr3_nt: TGTGCCAGCAGCTTACGGGCAGGGTTCGGCTATGGCTACACCTTC
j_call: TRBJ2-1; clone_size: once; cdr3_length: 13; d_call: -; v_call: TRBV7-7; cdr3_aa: CASSLSSPNEQFF; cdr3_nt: TGTGCCAGCAGCTTATCCTCTCCCAATGAGCAGTTCTTC